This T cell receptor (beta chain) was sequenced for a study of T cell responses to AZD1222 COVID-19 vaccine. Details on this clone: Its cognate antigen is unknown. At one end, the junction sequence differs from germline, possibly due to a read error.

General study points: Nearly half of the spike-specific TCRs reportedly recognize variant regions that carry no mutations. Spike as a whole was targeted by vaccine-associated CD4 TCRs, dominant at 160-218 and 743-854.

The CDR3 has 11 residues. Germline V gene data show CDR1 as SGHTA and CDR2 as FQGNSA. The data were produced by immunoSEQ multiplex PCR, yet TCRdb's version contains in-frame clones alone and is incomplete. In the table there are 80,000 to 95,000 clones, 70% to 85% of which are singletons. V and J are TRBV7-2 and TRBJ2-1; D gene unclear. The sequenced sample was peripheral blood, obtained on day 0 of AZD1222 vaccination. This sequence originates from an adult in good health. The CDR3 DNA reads TGTGCCGGCAGCCACTACAATGAGCAGTTCTTC. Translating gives CAGSHYNEQFF.